What follows describes a single T cell receptor beta chain. No cognate antigen has been identified for it. Qualities for individual bases were not recorded, and no much larger clone is one base off. These data come from a study of lymphopenia after photon versus proton radiotherapy (dated by TCRdb to 2018 to 2020). For the wider study: In patients with gastrointestinal tumors who developed high-grade lymphopenia, the study compared the immunological effects of photon radiation therapy with those of proton radiation therapy. The goal of the study was to characterize the differences between the two radiation modalities in how they affect the immune system. The cohort comprised 15 to 20 patients with gastrointestinal tumors who received either photon or proton therapy and then developed lymphopenia. Study-wide findings and limitations: After the lymphocyte count nadir, photon-treated repertoires showed oligoclonal expansion, especially of CD8+ Temra cells, which drove the drop in diversity. Proton-treated patients stayed relatively stable during treatment, while photon-treated patients lost naive T cells and TCR diversity and gained effector/memory populations. Across the cohort, among patients who died, a greater drop in TCR diversity after the nadir was inversely correlated with overall survival time. The survival association was assessed only in patients who died, and the authors presented better survival with proton therapy as a possibility rather than a demonstrated result.

Receptors were amplified or captured by the immunoSEQ multiplex PCR assay. T cell repertoires were profiled with deep sequencing of rearranged TCR beta loci together with multiparametric flow cytometry. TCRdb limited this immuneACCESS table to in-frame rearrangements with V and J called. A share of clones is missing; checked studies link under half to unresolved V genes, and the rest is unexplained. This sample holds under 25,000 clones; 85% were observed only once. The ten top clones hold 18% of the sample. The sequences come from peripheral blood, collected from a patient treated with photon-based radiotherapy. The sequence came from a man aged 55-75 years with pancreatic cancer.

The sequence in DNA is TGTGCCAGCAGCACGGACAGGGCGGGGACTGAAGCTTTCTTT. The translation is CASSTDRAGTEAFF. The chain employs TRBV6-1 and TRBJ1-1; 8 junctional bases match TRBD1. Trimming removed 6 bases from V and 5 bases from J; the gene matches leave 8 bases unexplained. From the cysteine through the phenylalanine, the CDR3 covers 14 amino acids. The only DNA kept is the CDR3, 42 bases in frame from the first base. As encoded in the germline V gene, CDR1 is MNHNS while CDR2 is SASEGT.